These 11 T cell receptor beta chains came from one sample sequenced in a study of shared clonotypes between healthy human individuals. CD45RO-negative, CCR7-positively selected cells formed the naive CD8 fraction, excluding terminally differentiated effector memory CD45RA+ cells. Profiling relied on immunoSEQ multiplex PCR, and the TCRdb table lists in-frame clones only, not all of them. This sample has about 2 million clones, with about 95% found just once. Sequencing was carried out using naive CD8+ T cells sorted from blood. Receptor source: a man aged 18 to 30 in good health.

J is TRBJ2-3 and V is TRBV27; possible D gene TRBD2, 5 bases. Trimming left V 6 bases short and J 4 bases short, with 14 bases between. The germline CDR1 and CDR2 sequences are MNHEY and SMNVEV (reference sequence). The CDR3 has 14 amino acids. CDR3 residues: CASSTRLGADTQYF. The CDR3 DNA reads as TGTGCCAGCAGCACTAGGTTAGGTGCAGATACGCAGTATTTT.

The chain links TRBV30 to TRBJ2-3, with 8 bases fitting TRBD2. V lost 4 bases and J lost 3; bases outside the gene matches: 9. This CDR3 is built from 15 residues. The germline CDR1 and CDR2 sequences are GTSNPN and SVGIG (reference sequence). The chain's CDR3 is CAWTVGTSLTDTQYF. CDR3 DNA: TGTGCCTGGACCGTCGGGACTAGTTTAACAGATACGCAGTATTTT.

J is TRBJ2-6 and V is TRBV27; D not certain. Germline lookup yields CDR1 MNHEY and CDR2 SMNVEV (reference sequence). Trimming removed 2 bases at V and 0 bases at J, with 5 bases between. This CDR3 spans 15 amino acids. The CDR3, as DNA: TGTGCCAGCAGTTTAGTATACTCTGGGGCCAACGTCCTGACTTTC. Its protein product is CASSLVYSGANVLTF.

The rearrangement joins TRBV19 to TRBJ2-7; TRBD1 is a possible D gene (5 bases). Germline V gives CDR1 LNHDA, CDR2 SQIVND (reference sequence). The V and J ends lost 6 bases and 5 bases respectively, with 11 bases between them. The CDR3 runs 12 residues. CDR3 region: CASRAGLHEQYF. The CDR3 bases are TGTGCCAGTAGAGCAGGGCTCCACGAGCAGTACTTC.

This clone was recorded only once. The chain employs TRBV10-1 and TRBJ2-3; D possibly corresponds to TRBD1 (5 bases). Trimming stripped 7 bases from V and 1 base from J, with 9 bases between. The germline CDR1 and CDR2 sequences are WNHNN and SYGVQD (reference sequence). The CDR3 spans 13 residues. CDR3 sequence: CASMDTGTDTQYF. The CDR3 DNA sequence: TGCGCCAGCATGGACACCGGCACAGATACGCAGTATTTT.

J is TRBJ2-7 and V is TRBV11-2; perhaps TRBD2 as D (5 bases). This CDR3 is built from 15 residues. Looked up from germline, CDR1 is SGHAT and CDR2 is FQNNGV. V was pared by 5 bases and J by 5 bases, with 19 bases between. In DNA, the CDR3 is TGTGCCAGCAGCCTAAATTTGGCTACGGAGGACGAGCAGTACTTC. This translates into CASSLNLATEDEQYF.

The chain combines TRBV7-3 with TRBJ2-3, with D possibly TRBD2 on 5 matching bases. This CDR3 region has 16 residues. Trimming left V 2 bases short and J 3 bases short, with 15 bases between. CDR1 is SGHTA, CDR2 FQGTGA, per germline. In DNA form, the CDR3 reads TGTGCCAGCAGCTTACTAGCCTCCTCGGGTACAGATACGCAGTATTTT. Translated: CASSLLASSGTDTQYF.

J is TRBJ2-7 and V is TRBV5-4; 7 bases align to TRBD1. The CDR3 consists of 14 residues. With V trimmed by 2 bases and J by 6 bases, 8 bases remained unmatched. Germline CDR1 is SGHNT and CDR2 is YYREEE (reference sequence). In DNA, the CDR3 is TGTGCCAGCAGCTTTGACAGAGGGGGCCTCGAGCAGTACTTC. Protein sequence: CASSFDRGGLEQYF.

The J gene is TRBJ2-7, the V gene TRBV2; D not certain. Germline values: CDR1 SNHLY, CDR2 FYNNEI. Trimming removed 5 bases from V and 6 bases from J, with 14 bases in between. The CDR3 loop spans 13 amino acids. This CDR3 is CASSYPPKLEQYF. Written as DNA, the CDR3 is TGTGCCAGCAGTTATCCCCCGAAGCTCGAGCAGTACTTC.

The rearrangement uses TRBV10-3 and TRBJ1-2; possible D gene TRBD1, 6 bases. The ends were cut back, 5 bases at V and 3 bases at J, with 10 bases in the middle. The length of the CDR3 is 13 residues. Germline values: CDR1 ENHRY, CDR2 SYGVKD. Here the CDR3 DNA reads TGTGCCATCAGTCCTAGACAGGACTATGGCTACACCTTC. As protein: CAISPRQDYGYTF.

In the case of this clone: The same CDR3 can be traced to other DNA sequences in this sample. The CDR3 spells CASSFRGQGSYEQYF. CDR3 coding DNA: TGTGCCAGCAGTTTTAGGGGACAGGGAAGCTACGAGCAGTACTTC. The chain links TRBV28 to TRBJ2-7, with 9 positions matching TRBD1. The CDR3 sequence is 15 residues long. The V gene end was trimmed by 3 bases and the J gene end by 3 bases; junction bases not matched to a gene: 6. Germline-derived CDR1 and CDR2 are MDHEN and SYDVKM.